The following is a T cell receptor beta chain sequence with its context. The data derive from a study of identical twins. Each CDR3 protein is one row after TCRdb ran MiXCR on the 5' RACE reads. The profile shows roughly 770,000 distinct CDR3 sequences, about 18% of them singletons. Trimming left V 7 bases short and J 5 bases short, with 10 bases between. Per germline, CDR1 MNHEY and CDR2 SMNVEV (reference sequence). There are 12 residues in the CDR3. No donor was unhealthy or non-Caucasian. These same data were also listed under a study on T cells expressing NK-cell markers.

The clonotype originates from a woman younger than 30 in good health. The sequenced sample consisted of PBMCs. The chain links TRBV27 to TRBJ2-3, with D maybe TRBD2 (6 bases). This CDR3 reads CASTTGGDTQYF. The CDR3 region has the DNA TGTGCCAGCACTACCGGGGGAGATACGCAGTATTTT.